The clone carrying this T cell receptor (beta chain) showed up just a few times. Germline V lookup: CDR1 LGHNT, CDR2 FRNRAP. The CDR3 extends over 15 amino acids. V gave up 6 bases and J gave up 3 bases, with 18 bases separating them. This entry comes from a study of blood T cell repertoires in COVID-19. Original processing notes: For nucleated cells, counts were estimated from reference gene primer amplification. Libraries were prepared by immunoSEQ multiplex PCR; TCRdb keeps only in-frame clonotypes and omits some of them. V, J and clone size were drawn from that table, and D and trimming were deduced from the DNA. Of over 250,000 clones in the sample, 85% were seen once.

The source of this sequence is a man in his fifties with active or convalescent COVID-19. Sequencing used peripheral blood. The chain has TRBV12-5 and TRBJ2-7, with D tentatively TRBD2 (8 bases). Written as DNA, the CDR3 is TGTGCTAGTGGCGGGAGGGGGCGGGACATCTACGAGCAGTACTTC. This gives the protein CASGGRGRDIYEQYF.